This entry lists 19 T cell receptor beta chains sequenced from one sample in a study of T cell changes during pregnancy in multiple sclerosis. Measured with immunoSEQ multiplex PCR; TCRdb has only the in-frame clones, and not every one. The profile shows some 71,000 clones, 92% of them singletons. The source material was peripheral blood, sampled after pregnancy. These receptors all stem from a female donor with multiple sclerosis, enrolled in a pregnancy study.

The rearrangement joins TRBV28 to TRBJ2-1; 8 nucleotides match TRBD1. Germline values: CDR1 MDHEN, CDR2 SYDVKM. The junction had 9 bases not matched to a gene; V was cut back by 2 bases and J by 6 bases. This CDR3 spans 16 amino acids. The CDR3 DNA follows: TGTGCCAGCAGTTTACGGGGACAGGCTTTTGGCAATGAGCAGTTCTTC. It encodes CASSLRGQAFGNEQFF.

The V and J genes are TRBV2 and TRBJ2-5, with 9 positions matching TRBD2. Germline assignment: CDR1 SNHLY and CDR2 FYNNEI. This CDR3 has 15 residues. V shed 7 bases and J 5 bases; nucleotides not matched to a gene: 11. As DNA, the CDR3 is TGTGCCAGCACCCCTAGCGGGGCACTGGGGGAGACCCAGTACTTC. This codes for CASTPSGALGETQYF.

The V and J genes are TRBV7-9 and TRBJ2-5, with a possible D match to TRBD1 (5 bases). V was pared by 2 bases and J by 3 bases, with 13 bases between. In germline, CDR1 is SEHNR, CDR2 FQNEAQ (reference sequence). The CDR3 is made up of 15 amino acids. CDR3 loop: CASSLLTDYKETQYF. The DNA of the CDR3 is TGTGCCAGCAGCTTACTGACAGATTACAAAGAGACCCAGTACTTC. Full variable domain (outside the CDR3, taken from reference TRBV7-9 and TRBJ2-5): DTGVSQNPRHKITKRGQNVTFRCDPISEHNRLYWYRQTLGQGPEFLTYFQNEAQLEKSRLLSDRFSAERPKGSFSTLEIQRTEQGDSAMYLCASSLLTDYKETQYFGPGTRLLVL.

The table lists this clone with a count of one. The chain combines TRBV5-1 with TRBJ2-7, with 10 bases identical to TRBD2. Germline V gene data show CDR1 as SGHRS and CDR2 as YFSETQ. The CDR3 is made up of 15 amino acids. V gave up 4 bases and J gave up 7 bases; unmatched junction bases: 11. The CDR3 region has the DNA TGCGCCAGCAGCACCGGACTAGCGGCCCTCTGGGAGCAGTACTTC. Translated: CASSTGLAALWEQYF. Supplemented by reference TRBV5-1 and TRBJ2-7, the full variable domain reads KAGVTQTPRYLIKTRGQQVTLSCSPISGHRSVSWYQQTPGQGLQFLFEYFSETQRNKGNFPGRFSGRQFSNSRSEMNVSTLELGDSALYLCASSTGLAALWEQYFGPGTRLTVT.

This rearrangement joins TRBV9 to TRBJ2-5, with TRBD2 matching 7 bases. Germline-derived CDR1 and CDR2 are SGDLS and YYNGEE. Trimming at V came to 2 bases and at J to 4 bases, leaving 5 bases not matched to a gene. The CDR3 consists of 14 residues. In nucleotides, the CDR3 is TGTGCCAGCAGCGTCGGACTAGTGGGAGAGACCCAGTACTTC. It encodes CASSVGLVGETQYF.

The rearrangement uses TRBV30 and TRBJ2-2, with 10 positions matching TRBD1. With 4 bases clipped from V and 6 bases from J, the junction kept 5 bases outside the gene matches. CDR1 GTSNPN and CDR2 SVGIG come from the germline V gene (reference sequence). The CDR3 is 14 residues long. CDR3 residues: CAWKKTGGSGELFF. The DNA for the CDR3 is TGTGCCTGGAAAAAGACAGGGGGCTCCGGGGAGCTGTTTTTT.

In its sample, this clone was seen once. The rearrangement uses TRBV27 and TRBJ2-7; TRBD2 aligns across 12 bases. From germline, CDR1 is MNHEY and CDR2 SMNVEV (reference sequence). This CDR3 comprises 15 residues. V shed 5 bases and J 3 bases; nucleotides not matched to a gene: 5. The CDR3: CASSPWTSGIYEQYF. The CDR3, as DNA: TGTGCCAGCAGTCCGTGGACTAGCGGGATCTACGAGCAGTACTTC.

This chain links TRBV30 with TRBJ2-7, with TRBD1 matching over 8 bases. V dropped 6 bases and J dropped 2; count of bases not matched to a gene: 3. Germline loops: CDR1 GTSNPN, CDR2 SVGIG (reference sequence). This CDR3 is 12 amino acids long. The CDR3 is CACGTGPYEQYF. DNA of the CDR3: TGTGCCTGTGGGACAGGCCCCTACGAGCAGTACTTC.

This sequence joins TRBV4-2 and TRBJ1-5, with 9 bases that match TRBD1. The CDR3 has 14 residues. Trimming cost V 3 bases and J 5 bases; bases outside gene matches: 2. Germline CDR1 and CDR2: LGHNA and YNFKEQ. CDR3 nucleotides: TGTGCCAGCAGCCAGGGGACAGGGTATCAGCCCCAGCATTTT. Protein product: CASSQGTGYQPQHF.

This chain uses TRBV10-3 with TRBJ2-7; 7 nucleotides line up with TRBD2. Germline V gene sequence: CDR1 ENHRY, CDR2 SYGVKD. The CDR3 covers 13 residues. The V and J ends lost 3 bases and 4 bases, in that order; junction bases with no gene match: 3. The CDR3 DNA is TGTGCCATCAGTGACGCGGGAGCTTACGAGCAGTACTTC. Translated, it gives CAISDAGAYEQYF.

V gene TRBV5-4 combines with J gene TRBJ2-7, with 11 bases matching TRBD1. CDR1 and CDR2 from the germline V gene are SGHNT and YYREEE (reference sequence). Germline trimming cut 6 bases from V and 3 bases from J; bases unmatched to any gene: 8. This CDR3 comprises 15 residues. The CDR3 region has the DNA TGTGCCAGCACCAGGGACAGGGGGATCATCTACGAGCAGTACTTC. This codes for CASTRDRGIIYEQYF.

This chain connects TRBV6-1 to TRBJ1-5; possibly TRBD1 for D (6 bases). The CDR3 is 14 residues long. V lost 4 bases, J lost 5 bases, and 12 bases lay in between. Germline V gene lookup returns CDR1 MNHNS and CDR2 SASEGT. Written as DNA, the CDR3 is TGTGCCAGCAGTGCACAGGGCCCTTATCAGCCCCAGCATTTT. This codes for CASSAQGPYQPQHF.

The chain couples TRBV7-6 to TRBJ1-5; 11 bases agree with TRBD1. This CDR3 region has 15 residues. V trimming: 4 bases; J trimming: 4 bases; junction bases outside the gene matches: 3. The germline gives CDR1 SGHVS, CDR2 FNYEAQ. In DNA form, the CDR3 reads TGTGCCAGCAGCTACGGACAGGGGGCGAATCAGCCCCAGCATTTT. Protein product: CASSYGQGANQPQHF.

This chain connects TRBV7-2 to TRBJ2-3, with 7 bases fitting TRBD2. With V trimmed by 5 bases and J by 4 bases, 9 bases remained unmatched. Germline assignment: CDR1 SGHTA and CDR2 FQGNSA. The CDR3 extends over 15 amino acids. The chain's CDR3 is CASSLLGRGPDTQYF. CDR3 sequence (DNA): TGTGCCAGCAGCCTCCTGGGGAGGGGTCCAGATACGCAGTATTTT.

CDR3 sequence: CASSPGQGIGGADTQYF. In nucleotides, the CDR3 is TGTGCCAGCTCACCAGGACAGGGAATTGGAGGGGCAGATACGCAGTATTTT. The chain links TRBV18 to TRBJ2-3; 8 nucleotides align to TRBD1. CDR1 and CDR2 from the germline V gene are KGHSH and LQKENI. V lost 2 bases, J lost 4 bases, and 11 bases stayed unmatched. CDR3 size: 17 residues.

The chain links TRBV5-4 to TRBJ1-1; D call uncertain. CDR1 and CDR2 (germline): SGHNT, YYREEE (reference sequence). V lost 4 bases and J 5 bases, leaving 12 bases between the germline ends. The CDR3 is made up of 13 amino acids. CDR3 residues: CASSPDLETEAFF. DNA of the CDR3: TGTGCCAGCAGCCCGGACTTAGAAACTGAAGCTTTCTTT.

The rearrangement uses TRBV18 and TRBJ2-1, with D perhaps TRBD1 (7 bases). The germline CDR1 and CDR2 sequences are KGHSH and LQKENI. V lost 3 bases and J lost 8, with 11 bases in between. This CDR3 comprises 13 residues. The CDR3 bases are TGTGCCAGCTCACCTCAGGGGGGTTATGAGCAGTTCTTC. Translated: CASSPQGGYEQFF.

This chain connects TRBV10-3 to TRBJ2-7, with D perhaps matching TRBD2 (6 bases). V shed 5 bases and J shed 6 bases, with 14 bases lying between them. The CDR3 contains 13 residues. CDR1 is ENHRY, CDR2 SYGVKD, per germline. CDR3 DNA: TGTGCCATCAGTACGACACGGGGAGGCGAGCAGTACTTC. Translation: CAISTTRGGEQYF.

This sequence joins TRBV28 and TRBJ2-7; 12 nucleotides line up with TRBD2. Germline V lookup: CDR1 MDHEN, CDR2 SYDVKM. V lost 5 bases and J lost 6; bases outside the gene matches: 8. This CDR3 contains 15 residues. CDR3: CASSAGTSGPGEQYF. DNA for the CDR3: TGTGCCAGCAGTGCCGGGACTAGCGGGCCCGGCGAGCAGTACTTC. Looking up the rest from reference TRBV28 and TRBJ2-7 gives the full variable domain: DVKVTQSSRYLVKRTGEKVFLECVQDMDHENMFWYRQDPGLGLRLIYFSYDVKMKEKGDIPEGYSVSREKKERFSLILESASTNQTSMYLCASSAGTSGPGEQYFGPGTRLTVT.